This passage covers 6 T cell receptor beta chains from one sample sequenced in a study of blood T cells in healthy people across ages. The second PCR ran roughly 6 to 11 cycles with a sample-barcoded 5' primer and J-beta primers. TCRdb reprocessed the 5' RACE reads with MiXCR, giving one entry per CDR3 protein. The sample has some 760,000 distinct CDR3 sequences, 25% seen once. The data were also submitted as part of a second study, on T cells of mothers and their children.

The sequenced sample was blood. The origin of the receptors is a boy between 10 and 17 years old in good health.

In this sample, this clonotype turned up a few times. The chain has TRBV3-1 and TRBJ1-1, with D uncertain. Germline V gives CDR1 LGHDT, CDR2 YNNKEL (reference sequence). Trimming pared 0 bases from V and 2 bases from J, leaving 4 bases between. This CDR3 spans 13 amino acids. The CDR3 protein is CASSQDPNTEAFF. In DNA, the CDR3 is TGTGCCAGCAGCCAAGATCCAAACACTGAAGCTTTCTTT.

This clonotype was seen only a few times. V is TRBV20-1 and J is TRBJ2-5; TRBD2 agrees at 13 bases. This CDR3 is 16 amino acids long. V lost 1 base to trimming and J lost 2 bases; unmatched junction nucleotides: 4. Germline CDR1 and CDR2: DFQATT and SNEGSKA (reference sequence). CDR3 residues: CSARGGTSGTQETQYF. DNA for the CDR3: TGCAGTGCTAGAGGGGGGACTAGCGGGACGCAAGAGACCCAGTACTTC.

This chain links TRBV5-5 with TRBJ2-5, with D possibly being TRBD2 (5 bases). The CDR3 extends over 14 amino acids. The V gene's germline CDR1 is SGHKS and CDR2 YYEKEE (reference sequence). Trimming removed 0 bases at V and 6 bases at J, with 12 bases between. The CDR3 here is CASSLEEKRKTQYF. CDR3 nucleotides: TGTGCCAGCAGCTTGGAGGAGAAGCGGAAGACCCAGTACTTC.

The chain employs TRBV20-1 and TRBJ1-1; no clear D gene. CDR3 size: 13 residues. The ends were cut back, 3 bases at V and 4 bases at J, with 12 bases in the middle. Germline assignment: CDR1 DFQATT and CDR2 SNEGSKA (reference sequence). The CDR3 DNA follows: TGCAGTGCTAGTTACGGGTTGTCCACTGAAGCTTTCTTT. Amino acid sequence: CSASYGLSTEAFF.

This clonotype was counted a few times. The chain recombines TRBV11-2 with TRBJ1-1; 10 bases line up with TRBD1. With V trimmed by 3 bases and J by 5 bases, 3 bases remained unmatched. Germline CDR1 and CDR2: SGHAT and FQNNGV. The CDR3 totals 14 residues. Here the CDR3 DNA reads TGTGCCAGCAGCTTTCGGACAGGGGGAACTGAAGCTTTCTTT. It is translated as CASSFRTGGTEAFF.

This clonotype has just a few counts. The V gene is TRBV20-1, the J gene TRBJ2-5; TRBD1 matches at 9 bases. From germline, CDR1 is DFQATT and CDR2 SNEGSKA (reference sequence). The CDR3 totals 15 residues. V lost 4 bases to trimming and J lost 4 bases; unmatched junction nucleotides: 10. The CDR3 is CSATGQGTGRETQYF. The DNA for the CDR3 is TGCAGTGCTACGGGCCAAGGGACAGGGAGAGAGACCCAGTACTTC.